The 26 T cell receptor beta chains reported below all come from one sample, sequenced in a study of technical replicates of blood from four donors. The repertoire was sequenced with immunoSEQ multiplex PCR; TCRdb's copy has only in-frame clones and lacks some. The table records tens of thousands of clones, about 96% of them present only once. Input material: T cells isolated from PBMCs. These receptors originate from a human donor in good health.

This clone showed up just once. This rearrangement joins TRBV6-1 to TRBJ2-7; 7 positions match TRBD1. CDR3 length: 16 residues. Trimming at V came to 3 bases and at J to 1 base, leaving 9 bases not matched to a gene. Looked up from germline, CDR1 is MNHNS and CDR2 is SASEGT. CDR3 DNA: TGTGCCAGCAGTGACCCACCTCGGGACAGATCCTACGAGCAGTACTTC. Encoded protein: CASSDPPRDRSYEQYF.

The sample holds one count of this clone. CDR3 in DNA: TGCGCCAGCAGCCTATTGGACTTGTCCCCCTCCTACGAGCAGTACTTC. Residues: CASSLLDLSPSYEQYF. The chain links TRBV4-1 to TRBJ2-7, with D tentatively TRBD2 (5 bases). The V end lost 4 bases, the J end lost 0 bases, and 16 bases lay between the germline ends. Per the germline V gene, CDR1 is MGHRA and CDR2 is YSYEKL. There are 16 residues in the CDR3.

The chain has TRBV2 and TRBJ2-3, with TRBD2 identical over 7 bases. CDR3 length: 18 amino acids. The germline gives CDR1 SNHLY, CDR2 FYNNEI. The V segment lost 3 bases and the J segment 0 bases; nucleotides outside the gene matches: 12. CDR3: CASSETSYARESTDTQYF. CDR3 sequence (DNA): TGTGCCAGCAGTGAGACTAGCTACGCCCGGGAGAGCACAGATACGCAGTATTTT.

This clone was seen only a few times. The CDR3 spells CASSPDWGVGTQYF. CDR3 coding DNA: TGTGCCAGCAGTCCGGATTGGGGGGTAGGGACCCAGTACTTC. V usage is TRBV6-5 and J usage is TRBJ2-5; TRBD2 might be the D (6 bases). Per germline, CDR1 MNHEY and CDR2 SVGAGI. This CDR3 comprises 14 residues. Trimming shortened V by 5 bases and J by 7 bases, and 17 bases separated the two germline ends.

J is TRBJ2-5 and V is TRBV6-1, with 9 nucleotides matching TRBD1. Germline CDR1 MNHNS, CDR2 SASEGT. V lost 1 base and J lost 5; bases outside the gene matches: 5. The length of the CDR3 is 15 residues. The CDR3 DNA is TGTGCCAGCAGTGAAGGGACAGGGGAAGGGGAGACCCAGTACTTC. It encodes CASSEGTGEGETQYF.

This chain uses TRBV5-4 with TRBJ2-3, with 8 positions matching TRBD2. The V segment lost 4 bases and the J segment 0 bases; nucleotides outside the gene matches: 7. Germline CDR1 and CDR2: SGHNT and YYREEE (reference sequence). This CDR3 is built from 16 residues. CDR3 coding DNA: TGTGCCAGCAGCCCCGGAACTAGCGGTAGCACAGATACGCAGTATTTT. Protein sequence: CASSPGTSGSTDTQYF. Filled out from reference TRBV5-4 and TRBJ2-3, the complete variable domain reads ETGVTQSPTHLIKTRGQQVTLRCSSQSGHNTVSWYQQALGQGPQFIFQYYREEENGRGNFPPRFSGLQFPNYSSELNVNALELDDSALYLCASSPGTSGSTDTQYFGPGTRLTVL.

This clone was found once. The V call is TRBV12-5, the J call TRBJ1-1; 8 bases are shared with TRBD1. Germline V gene data show CDR1 as LGHNT and CDR2 as FRNRAP. Trimming cost V 0 bases and J 4 bases; bases outside gene matches: 10. CDR3 length: 17 residues. CDR3 bases: TGTGCTAGTGGTTTGGTACGGACAGGGCAGTTAAGCACTGAAGCTTTCTTT. This gives the protein CASGLVRTGQLSTEAFF.

The V and J genes are TRBV5-1 and TRBJ1-1; a possible D gene is TRBD1 (6 bases). Trimming stripped 5 bases from V and 1 base from J, with 21 bases between. Germline V CDR1 and CDR2: SGHRS, YFSETQ. This CDR3 is 17 amino acids long. CDR3 region: CASRLGGLGAWNTEAFF. CDR3 coding DNA: TGCGCCAGCAGACTGGGTGGTTTGGGGGCCTGGAACACTGAAGCTTTCTTT. The whole variable domain, filled in from reference TRBV5-1 and TRBJ1-1, reads KAGVTQTPRYLIKTRGQQVTLSCSPISGHRSVSWYQQTPGQGLQFLFEYFSETQRNKGNFPGRFSGRQFSNSRSEMNVSTLELGDSALYLCASRLGGLGAWNTEAFFGQGTRLTVV.

The chain links TRBV27 to TRBJ2-1, with D hard to call. Trimming stripped 4 bases from V and 0 bases from J, with 13 bases between. This CDR3 region has 16 residues. Looked up from germline, CDR1 is MNHEY and CDR2 is SMNVEV (reference sequence). In DNA, the CDR3 is TGTGCCAGCAGTTCTCCCCGGGTCAGCTCCTACAATGAGCAGTTCTTC. Translating gives CASSSPRVSSYNEQFF.

The gene calls are TRBV7-9 and TRBJ1-2; D is undetermined. With 3 bases removed from V and 4 bases from J, the gap between germline ends came to 12 bases. Germline V CDR1 and CDR2: SEHNR, FQNEAQ (reference sequence). The CDR3 loop spans 14 amino acids. The CDR3 spells CASSFGPSGYGYTF. The CDR3, as DNA: TGTGCCAGCAGCTTCGGCCCATCGGGCTATGGCTACACCTTC.

The chain links TRBV5-1 to TRBJ2-1; 10 bases agree with TRBD2. The J segment lost 7 bases and the V segment lost 5 bases, leaving 9 bases of the junction unmatched. The CDR3 runs to 15 residues. Germline CDR1 and CDR2: SGHRS and YFSETQ. CDR3 loop: CASRASGSGGNEQFF. In DNA, the CDR3 is TGCGCCAGCAGGGCTAGCGGGAGTGGTGGGAATGAGCAGTTCTTC.

The rearrangement uses TRBV4-2 and TRBJ2-3; D remains unclear. The CDR3 is 14 amino acids. The ends were cut back, 0 bases at V and 3 bases at J, with 7 bases in the middle. CDR1 LGHNA and CDR2 YNFKEQ come from the germline V gene. CDR3 region: CASSQETLTDTQYF. The CDR3, as DNA: TGTGCCAGCAGCCAAGAGACTTTAACAGATACGCAGTATTTT.

The J gene is TRBJ2-7, the V gene TRBV25-1; a possible D gene is TRBD1 (5 bases). Trimming shortened V by 5 bases and J by 0 bases, and 14 bases separated the two germline ends. Germline CDR1 and CDR2: MGHDK and SYGVNS. This CDR3 spans 15 amino acids. The CDR3 is CASSPSGLTSYEQYF. DNA for the CDR3: TGTGCCAGCAGTCCGTCAGGGTTGACCTCCTACGAGCAGTACTTC.

The J gene is TRBJ1-5, the V gene TRBV30; the D is unclear. The germline CDR1 and CDR2 sequences are GTSNPN and SVGIG (reference sequence). This CDR3 is 14 amino acids long. V dropped 4 bases and J dropped 2 bases, with 12 bases sitting between them. The CDR3 protein is CAWTPNGGNQPQHF. The CDR3 DNA sequence: TGTGCCTGGACTCCCAATGGAGGCAATCAGCCCCAGCATTTT.

This chain links TRBV6-1 with TRBJ1-1; 7 positions agree with TRBD1. Losses at the gene ends were 3 bases for V and 3 bases for J; bases not matched to a gene: 13. Per germline, CDR1 MNHNS and CDR2 SASEGT. CDR3 length: 17 amino acids. The CDR3 nucleotides are TGTGCCAGCAGTGAGCAGAAGTTCAGGGGGTGGGACACTGAAGCTTTCTTT. Amino acid sequence: CASSEQKFRGWDTEAFF.

The chain links TRBV28 to TRBJ2-7, with unresolved D. With 1 base removed from V and 1 base from J, the gap between germline ends came to 8 bases. The CDR3 totals 14 residues. Germline V gives CDR1 MDHEN, CDR2 SYDVKM. CDR3 in amino acids: CASSLYGGSYEQYF. The DNA for the CDR3 is TGTGCCAGCAGTTTATATGGCGGTTCCTACGAGCAGTACTTC.

The chain is built from TRBV11-2 and TRBJ2-6, with D hard to call. Germline values: CDR1 SGHAT, CDR2 FQNNGV. V lost 4 bases and J 0 bases, leaving 4 bases between the germline ends. The CDR3 length is 14 residues. CDR3: CASSSSSGANVLTF. The CDR3 DNA reads TGTGCCAGCAGCTCCAGCTCTGGGGCCAACGTCCTGACTTTC.

This clone has only one observation. This chain connects TRBV4-1 to TRBJ2-3; D might be TRBD1 (5 bases). The CDR3 is 15 amino acids. Trimming cost V 4 bases and J 2 bases, with 13 bases left between them. Germline values: CDR1 MGHRA, CDR2 YSYEKL. The CDR3 sequence: CASSPHPRDTDTQYF. DNA for the CDR3: TGCGCCAGCAGCCCCCACCCCAGGGACACAGATACGCAGTATTTT.

This chain joins TRBV4-1 and TRBJ2-1; weak D call: TRBD2 (6 bases). The CDR3 runs to 15 residues. Looked up from germline, CDR1 is MGHRA and CDR2 is YSYEKL. Trimming took off 1 base at V and 4 bases at J, with 11 bases between the two ends. CDR3 nucleotides: TGCGCCAGCAGCCAAGGTGGGGCGGGGTACAATGAGCAGTTCTTC. Encoded protein: CASSQGGAGYNEQFF.

The chain recombines TRBV27 with TRBJ2-1, with 8 bases identical to TRBD2. The CDR3 is made up of 16 amino acids. Trimming at V came to 3 bases and at J to 0 bases, leaving 4 bases not matched to a gene. Germline V lookup: CDR1 MNHEY, CDR2 SMNVEV (reference sequence). The CDR3 here is CASSLIAGPSYNEQFF. CDR3 in DNA: TGTGCCAGCAGTTTGATAGCGGGGCCCTCCTACAATGAGCAGTTCTTC.

The chain couples TRBV11-3 to TRBJ2-5; the D gene is possibly TRBD1 (6 bases). CDR3 size: 13 residues. Trimming left V 5 bases short and J 2 bases short, with 9 bases between. Germline V lookup: CDR1 SGHNT, CDR2 YENEEA. The CDR3 sequence is CASSLGQQETQYF. In DNA form, the CDR3 reads TGTGCCAGCAGCCTTGGACAGCAAGAGACCCAGTACTTC.

This chain joins TRBV5-1 and TRBJ2-3; D perhaps matches TRBD1 (6 bases). V was trimmed by 4 bases and J by 6 bases, leaving 18 bases between them. The CDR3 loop spans 15 amino acids. CDR1 is SGHRS, CDR2 YFSETQ, per germline. The CDR3 reads CASSQNRASSDTQYF. CDR3 nucleotides: TGCGCCAGCAGCCAGAACAGGGCGTCCTCCGATACGCAGTATTTT. Combining the CDR3 with reference TRBV5-1 and TRBJ2-3 gives the whole variable domain KAGVTQTPRYLIKTRGQQVTLSCSPISGHRSVSWYQQTPGQGLQFLFEYFSETQRNKGNFPGRFSGRQFSNSRSEMNVSTLELGDSALYLCASSQNRASSDTQYFGPGTRLTVL.

The chain carries TRBV5-6 and TRBJ2-7; D is possibly TRBD1 (6 bases). CDR3 length: 16 amino acids. CDR1 is SGHDT and CDR2 is YYEEEE in the germline V gene. V shed 4 bases and J shed 2 bases, with 19 bases lying between them. This CDR3 reads CASSPHRVWGPYEQYF. The CDR3 DNA follows: TGTGCCAGCAGCCCACACAGGGTCTGGGGACCCTACGAGCAGTACTTC. Together with reference TRBV5-6 and TRBJ2-7, the CDR3 gives the full variable domain: DAGVTQSPTHLIKTRGQQVTLRCSPKSGHDTVSWYQQALGQGPQFIFQYYEEEERQRGNFPDRFSGHQFPNYSSELNVNALLLGDSALYLCASSPHRVWGPYEQYFGPGTRLTVT.

CDR3 coding DNA: TGCGCCAGCAGCTTGACGACAGAAAACACCGGGGAGCTGTTTTTT. It is translated as CASSLTTENTGELFF. The chain couples TRBV5-1 to TRBJ2-2; perhaps TRBD1 as D (5 bases). The V gene lost 1 base and the J gene lost 2 bases, with 9 bases spanning the gap. The CDR3 extends over 15 amino acids. Per germline, CDR1 SGHRS and CDR2 YFSETQ.

The V gene is TRBV27, the J gene TRBJ2-7, with no clear D. This CDR3 spans 15 amino acids. Germline CDR1 is MNHEY and CDR2 is SMNVEV (reference sequence). V dropped 0 bases and J dropped 0 bases, with 9 bases sitting between them. Here the CDR3 reads CASSLSSPSSYEQYF. The CDR3 DNA is TGTGCCAGCAGTTTATCATCCCCCAGCTCCTACGAGCAGTACTTC.

The chain combines TRBV7-9 with TRBJ2-1; 9 bases line up with TRBD2. V gave up 3 bases and J gave up 8 bases; unmatched junction bases: 11. The CDR3 consists of 16 residues. Germline values: CDR1 SEHNR, CDR2 FQNEAQ (reference sequence). CDR3 in amino acids: CASSLYGSGSADEQFF. DNA for the CDR3: TGTGCCAGCAGCTTGTATGGTAGCGGGAGCGCGGATGAGCAGTTCTTC.